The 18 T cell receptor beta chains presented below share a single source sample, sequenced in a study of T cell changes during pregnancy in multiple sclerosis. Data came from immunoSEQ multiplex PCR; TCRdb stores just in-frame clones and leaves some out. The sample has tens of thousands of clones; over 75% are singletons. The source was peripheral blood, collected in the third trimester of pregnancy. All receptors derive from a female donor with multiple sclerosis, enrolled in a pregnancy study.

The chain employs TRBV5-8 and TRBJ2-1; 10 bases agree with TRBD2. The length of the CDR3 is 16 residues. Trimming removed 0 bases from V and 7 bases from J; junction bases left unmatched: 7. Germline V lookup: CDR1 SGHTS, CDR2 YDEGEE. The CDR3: CASSLDLAGARNEQFF. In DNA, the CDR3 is TGTGCCAGCAGCTTGGACCTAGCGGGGGCTCGTAATGAGCAGTTCTTC.

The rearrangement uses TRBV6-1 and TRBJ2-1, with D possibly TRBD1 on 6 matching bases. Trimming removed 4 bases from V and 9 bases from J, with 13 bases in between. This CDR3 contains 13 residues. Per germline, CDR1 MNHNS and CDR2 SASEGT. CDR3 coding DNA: TGTGCCAGCAGTGCCTGGGTGGGGGCTGAGCAGTTCTTC. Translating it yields CASSAWVGAEQFF.

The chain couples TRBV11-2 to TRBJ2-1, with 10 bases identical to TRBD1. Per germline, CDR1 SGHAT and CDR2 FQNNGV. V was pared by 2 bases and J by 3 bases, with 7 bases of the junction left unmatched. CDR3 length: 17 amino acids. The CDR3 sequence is CASSLILTGGNYNEQFF. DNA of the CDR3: TGTGCCAGCAGCTTAATTTTGACAGGGGGCAACTACAATGAGCAGTTCTTC. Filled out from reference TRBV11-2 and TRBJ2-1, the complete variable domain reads EAGVAQSPRYKIIEKRQSVAFWCNPISGHATLYWYQQILGQGPKLLIQFQNNGVVDDSQLPKDRFSAERLKGVDSTLKIQPAKLEDSAVYLCASSLILTGGNYNEQFFGPGTRLTVL.

Written as DNA, the CDR3 is TGTGCCAGCAGTTCAGGTTATGGCACCCAGTACTTC. Its protein product is CASSSGYGTQYF. The J gene is TRBJ2-5, the V gene TRBV6-5; D unclear. CDR1 and CDR2 (germline): MNHEY, SVGAGI. V was cut by 4 bases and J by 8 bases, with 11 bases left in between. The CDR3 covers 12 residues.

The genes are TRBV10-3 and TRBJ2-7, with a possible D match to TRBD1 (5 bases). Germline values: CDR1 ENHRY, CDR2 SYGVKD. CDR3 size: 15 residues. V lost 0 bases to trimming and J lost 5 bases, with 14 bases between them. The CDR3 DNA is TGTGCCATCAGTGAGTCCAGGGTTCCTACAGACGAGCAGTACTTC. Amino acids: CAISESRVPTDEQYF.

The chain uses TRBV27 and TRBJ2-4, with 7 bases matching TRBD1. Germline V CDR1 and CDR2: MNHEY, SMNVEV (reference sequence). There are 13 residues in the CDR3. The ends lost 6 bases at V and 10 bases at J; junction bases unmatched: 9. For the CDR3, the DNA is TGTGCCAGCAGGACAACAGGGGCGGAGATTCAGTACTTC. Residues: CASRTTGAEIQYF.

In DNA form, the CDR3 reads TGTGCCAGCAGTACCTGGCGGGGCACTGAAGCTTTCTTT. Amino acids: CASSTWRGTEAFF. The rearrangement links TRBV6-5 to TRBJ1-1; D is ambiguous. There are 13 residues in the CDR3. Germline V gives CDR1 MNHEY, CDR2 SVGAGI. Trimming pared 5 bases from V and 4 bases from J, leaving 11 bases between.

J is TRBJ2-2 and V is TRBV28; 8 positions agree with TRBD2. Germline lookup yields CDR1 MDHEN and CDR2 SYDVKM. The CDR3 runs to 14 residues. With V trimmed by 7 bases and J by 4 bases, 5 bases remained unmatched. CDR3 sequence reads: CASKAGGGTGELFF. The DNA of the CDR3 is TGTGCCAGCAAGGCGGGGGGAGGCACCGGGGAGCTGTTTTTT.

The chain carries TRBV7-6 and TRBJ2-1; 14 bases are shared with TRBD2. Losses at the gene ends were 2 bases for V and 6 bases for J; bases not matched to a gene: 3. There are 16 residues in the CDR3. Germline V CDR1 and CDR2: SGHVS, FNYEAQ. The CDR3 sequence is CASSLTGTSGSNEQFF. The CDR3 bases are TGTGCCAGCAGCTTAACAGGGACTAGCGGGAGCAATGAGCAGTTCTTC.

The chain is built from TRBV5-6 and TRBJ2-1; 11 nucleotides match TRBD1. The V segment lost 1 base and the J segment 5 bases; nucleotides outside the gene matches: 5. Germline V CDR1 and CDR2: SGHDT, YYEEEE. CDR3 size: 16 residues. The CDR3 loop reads CASSLPGQGAHNEQFF. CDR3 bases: TGTGCCAGCAGCTTGCCCGGACAGGGGGCGCACAATGAGCAGTTCTTC.

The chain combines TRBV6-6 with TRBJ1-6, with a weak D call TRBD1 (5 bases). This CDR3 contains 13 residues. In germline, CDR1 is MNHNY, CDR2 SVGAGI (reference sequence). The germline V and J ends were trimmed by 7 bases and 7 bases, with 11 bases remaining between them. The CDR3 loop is CASTETANSPLHF. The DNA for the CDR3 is TGTGCCAGCACAGAGACAGCAAATTCACCCCTCCACTTT.

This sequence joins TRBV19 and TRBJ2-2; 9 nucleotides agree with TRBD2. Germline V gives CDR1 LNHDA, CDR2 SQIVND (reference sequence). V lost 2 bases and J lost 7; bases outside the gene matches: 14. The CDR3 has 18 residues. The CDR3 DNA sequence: TGTGCCAGTAGTATATCCCCTCTGCGGGGGGGCCTGGGCGGGGAGCTGTTTTTT. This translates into CASSISPLRGGLGGELFF.

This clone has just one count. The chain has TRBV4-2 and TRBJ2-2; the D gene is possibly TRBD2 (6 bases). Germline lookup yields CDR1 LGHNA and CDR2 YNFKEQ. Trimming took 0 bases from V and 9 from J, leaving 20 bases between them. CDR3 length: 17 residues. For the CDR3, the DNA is TGTGCCAGCAGCCAAGATGGGGCTGTGAGGGCGGGGAGGGAGCTGTTTTTT. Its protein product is CASSQDGAVRAGRELFF.

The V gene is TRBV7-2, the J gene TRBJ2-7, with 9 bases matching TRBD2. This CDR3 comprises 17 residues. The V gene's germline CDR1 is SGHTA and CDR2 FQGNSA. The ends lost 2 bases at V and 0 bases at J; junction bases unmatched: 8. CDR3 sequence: CASSLTHGSGSSYEQYF. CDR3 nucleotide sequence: TGTGCCAGCAGCTTAACCCACGGTAGCGGGAGCTCCTACGAGCAGTACTTC.

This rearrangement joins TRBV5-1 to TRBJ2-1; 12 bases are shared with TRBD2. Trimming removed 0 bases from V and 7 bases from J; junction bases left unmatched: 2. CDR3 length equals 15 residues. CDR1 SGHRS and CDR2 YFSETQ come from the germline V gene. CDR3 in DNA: TGCGCCAGCAGCTTGGGACTAGCGGGGGAGAATGAGCAGTTCTTC. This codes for CASSLGLAGENEQFF.

The CDR3 region is CASSQDPGGATSLPYEQYF. The DNA of the CDR3 is TGCGCCAGCAGCCAAGATCCGGGGGGGGCGACTAGCTTACCCTACGAGCAGTACTTC. The rearrangement uses TRBV4-3 and TRBJ2-7; 8 bases line up with TRBD2. V lost 0 bases, J lost 2 bases, and 15 bases stayed unmatched. The CDR3 runs to 19 residues. Germline values: CDR1 LGHNA, CDR2 YSLEER.

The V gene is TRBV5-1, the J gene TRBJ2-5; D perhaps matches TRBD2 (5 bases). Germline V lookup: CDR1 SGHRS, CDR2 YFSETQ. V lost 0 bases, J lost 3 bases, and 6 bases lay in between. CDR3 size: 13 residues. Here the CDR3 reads CASSLGGEETQYF. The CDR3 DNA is TGCGCCAGCAGCTTGGGGGGAGAAGAGACCCAGTACTTC.

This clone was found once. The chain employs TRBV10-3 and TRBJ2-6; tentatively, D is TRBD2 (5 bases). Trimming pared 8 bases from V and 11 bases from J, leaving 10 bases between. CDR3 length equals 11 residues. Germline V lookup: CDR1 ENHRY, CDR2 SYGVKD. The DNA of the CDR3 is TGTGCCATCGCCGTGGAGGACGTCCTGACTTTC. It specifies CAIAVEDVLTF.